This is a list of T cell receptor beta chains from one sample in a study of blood T cell repertoires in COVID-19. This table comes from immunoSEQ multiplex PCR, and its TCRdb copy is limited to in-frame clones, with some not included. The sample has about 240,000 clones; 82% are singletons. The sequenced material came from peripheral blood. Receptor source: a woman aged 55-69 years with active or convalescent COVID-19. CDR3s include the opening cysteine and the closing phenylalanine or tryptophan. The D gene is left open where the match is weak. A clone size is listed for some rows: how often the clone was seen (once, few, many), or a class if it is expanded.

d_call: TRBD1; j_call: TRBJ1-5; v_call: TRBV6-5; clone_size: NA; cdr3_aa: CASRTGDRGQPQHF; cdr3_nt: TGTGCCAGCAGAACAGGGGATCGCGGTCAGCCCCAGCATTTT
d_call: TRBD1; j_call: TRBJ1-5; v_call: TRBV7-8; clone_size: NA; cdr3_aa: CASSLSRTGAHQPQHF; cdr3_nt: TGTGCCAGCAGCTTATCGAGGACAGGAGCTCATCAGCCCCAGCATTTT
d_call: NA; j_call: TRBJ1-1; v_call: TRBV9; clone_size: NA; cdr3_aa: CASSPGPGAEAFF; cdr3_nt: TGTGCCAGCAGCCCCGGGCCGGGGGCTGAAGCTTTCTTT
d_call: NA; j_call: TRBJ1-1; v_call: TRBV3-1/TRBV3-2; clone_size: NA; cdr3_aa: CASSQGQPNTEAFF; cdr3_nt: TGTGCCAGCAGCCAAGGACAGCCGAACACTGAAGCTTTCTTT
d_call: NA; j_call: TRBJ1-1; v_call: TRBV9; clone_size: NA; cdr3_aa: CASSVAQRSTEAFF; cdr3_nt: TGTGCCAGCAGCGTAGCTCAGCGGTCCACTGAAGCTTTCTTT
d_call: NA; j_call: TRBJ1-4; v_call: TRBV7-7; clone_size: NA; cdr3_aa: CASSRGGNEKLFF; cdr3_nt: TGTGCCAGCAGCCGGGGAGGAAATGAAAAACTGTTTTTT
d_call: TRBD1; j_call: TRBJ1-6; v_call: TRBV5-1; clone_size: NA; cdr3_aa: CASSVGQGGVSPLHF; cdr3_nt: TGCGCCAGCAGCGTAGGACAGGGGGGCGTTTCACCCCTCCACTTT
d_call: NA; j_call: TRBJ1-1; v_call: TRBV18; clone_size: NA; cdr3_aa: CASSLMAGKNTEAFF; cdr3_nt: TGTGCCAGCTCCTTGATGGCAGGAAAGAACACTGAAGCTTTCTTT
d_call: NA; j_call: TRBJ1-1; v_call: TRBV5-6; clone_size: NA; cdr3_aa: CASSGGALNTEAFF; cdr3_nt: TGTGCCAGCAGCGGCGGGGCTTTGAACACTGAAGCTTTCTTT
d_call: TRBD1; j_call: TRBJ1-2; v_call: TRBV18; clone_size: NA; cdr3_aa: CASRAGTGRWGYTF; cdr3_nt: TGTGCCAGTCGTGCGGGGACAGGGCGTTGGGGCTACACCTTC
d_call: NA; j_call: TRBJ1-1; v_call: TRBV6-5; clone_size: NA; cdr3_aa: CASSYESGPNTEAFF; cdr3_nt: TGTGCCAGCAGTTACGAGTCAGGCCCAAACACTGAAGCTTTCTTT
d_call: NA; j_call: TRBJ1-1; v_call: TRBV6-5; clone_size: NA; cdr3_aa: CASSYARPRGTEAFF; cdr3_nt: TGTGCCAGCAGTTATGCCAGGCCCCGGGGCACTGAAGCTTTCTTT
d_call: NA; j_call: TRBJ1-2; v_call: TRBV6-5; clone_size: NA; cdr3_aa: CASRPRGLGGYTF; cdr3_nt: TGTGCCAGCAGGCCCAGGGGCCTGGGTGGCTACACCTTC
d_call: NA; j_call: TRBJ2-2; v_call: TRBV7-3; clone_size: few; cdr3_aa: CASSLMRDTGELFF; cdr3_nt: TGTGCCAGCAGCTTAATGAGGGACACCGGGGAGCTGTTTTTT
d_call: NA; j_call: TRBJ1-6; v_call: TRBV7-2; clone_size: NA; cdr3_aa: CASSLVRSGSAPGSPLHF; cdr3_nt: TGTGCCAGCAGCTTAGTTCGATCCGGATCTGCCCCGGGTTCACCCCTCCACTTT
d_call: TRBD2; j_call: TRBJ2-5; v_call: TRBV7-2; clone_size: NA; cdr3_aa: CASSFAGRGETQYF; cdr3_nt: TGTGCCAGCAGCTTCGCGGGGAGGGGAGAGACCCAGTACTTC
d_call: TRBD1; j_call: TRBJ2-1; v_call: TRBV19; clone_size: NA; cdr3_aa: CASSIQRTGRTNNEQFF; cdr3_nt: TGTGCCAGTAGTATACAAAGGACAGGGCGGACGAACAATGAGCAGTTCTTC
d_call: NA; j_call: TRBJ1-2; v_call: TRBV11-2; clone_size: NA; cdr3_aa: CASSLEHREHTF; cdr3_nt: TGTGCCAGCAGCTTAGAACACAGGGAGCACACCTTC
d_call: TRBD2; j_call: TRBJ2-4; v_call: TRBV9; clone_size: once; cdr3_aa: CASSVGPRGGPDIQYF; cdr3_nt: TGTGCCAGCAGCGTAGGGCCCCGCGGGGGGCCCGACATTCAGTACTTC
d_call: NA; j_call: TRBJ2-7; v_call: TRBV6-5; clone_size: NA; cdr3_aa: CASSPSGGENEQYF; cdr3_nt: TGTGCCAGCAGTCCAAGTGGAGGGGAAAACGAGCAGTACTTC
d_call: TRBD1; j_call: TRBJ1-5; v_call: TRBV5-1; clone_size: NA; cdr3_aa: CASSLDPTGAGGQPQHF; cdr3_nt: TGCGCCAGCAGCTTGGACCCGACAGGGGCCGGCGGGCAGCCCCAGCATTTT
d_call: NA; j_call: TRBJ1-1; v_call: TRBV2; clone_size: NA; cdr3_aa: CASSRTGYTEAFF; cdr3_nt: TGTGCCAGCAGTCGAACAGGTTACACTGAAGCTTTCTTT
d_call: TRBD1; j_call: TRBJ2-3; v_call: TRBV6-6; clone_size: NA; cdr3_aa: CASSPRDRGTNTQYF; cdr3_nt: TGTGCCAGCAGTCCTCGGGACAGGGGAACAAATACGCAGTATTTT
d_call: TRBD1; j_call: TRBJ1-1; v_call: TRBV6-6; clone_size: NA; cdr3_aa: CASSYSSGGTEAFF; cdr3_nt: TGTGCCAGCAGTTATTCCTCAGGGGGCACTGAAGCTTTCTTT
d_call: NA; j_call: TRBJ2-2; v_call: TRBV7-3; clone_size: NA; cdr3_aa: CASSQTTQGTGELFF; cdr3_nt: TGTGCCAGCAGTCAAACAACACAGGGCACCGGGGAGCTGTTTTTT
d_call: NA; j_call: TRBJ2-5; v_call: TRBV7-6; clone_size: NA; cdr3_aa: CASRVSPQETQYF; cdr3_nt: TGTGCCAGCCGCGTAAGCCCTCAAGAGACCCAGTACTTC
d_call: NA; j_call: TRBJ1-6; v_call: TRBV4-3; clone_size: NA; cdr3_aa: CASSQDGGAYSPLHF; cdr3_nt: TGCGCCAGCAGCCAAGATGGGGGGGCTTATTCACCCCTCCACTTT
d_call: TRBD1; j_call: TRBJ1-2; v_call: TRBV12-3/TRBV12-4; clone_size: NA; cdr3_aa: CASSLGQLYGYTF; cdr3_nt: TGTGCCAGCAGCCTGGGACAGTTGTATGGCTACACCTTC
d_call: TRBD1; j_call: TRBJ2-7; v_call: TRBV18; clone_size: NA; cdr3_aa: CASSSGQGAYEQYF; cdr3_nt: TGTGCCAGCTCATCAGGACAGGGTGCCTACGAGCAGTACTTC
d_call: TRBD2; j_call: TRBJ2-3; v_call: TRBV7-9; clone_size: NA; cdr3_aa: CASSSWTSGVTDTQYF; cdr3_nt: TGTGCCAGCAGCTCATGGACTAGCGGGGTGACAGATACGCAGTATTTT
d_call: NA; j_call: TRBJ1-2; v_call: TRBV4-3; clone_size: NA; cdr3_aa: CASSQDSAAGGRYGYTF; cdr3_nt: TGCGCCAGCAGCCAAGACTCCGCGGCGGGAGGACGCTATGGCTACACCTTC
d_call: TRBD1; j_call: TRBJ1-1; v_call: TRBV2; clone_size: NA; cdr3_aa: CASSRQGNTEAFF; cdr3_nt: TGTGCCAGCAGTAGACAGGGGAACACTGAAGCTTTCTTT